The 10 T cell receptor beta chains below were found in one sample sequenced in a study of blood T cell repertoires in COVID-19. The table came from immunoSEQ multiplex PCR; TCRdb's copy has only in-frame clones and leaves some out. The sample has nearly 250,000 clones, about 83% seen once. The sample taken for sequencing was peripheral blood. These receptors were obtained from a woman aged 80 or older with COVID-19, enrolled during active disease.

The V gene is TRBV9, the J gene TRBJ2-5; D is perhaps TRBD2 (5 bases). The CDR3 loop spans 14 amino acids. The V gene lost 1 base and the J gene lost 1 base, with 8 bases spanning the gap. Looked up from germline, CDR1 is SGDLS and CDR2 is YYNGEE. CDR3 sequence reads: CASSVTSGQETQYF. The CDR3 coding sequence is TGTGCCAGCAGCGTAACGAGCGGCCAAGAGACCCAGTACTTC. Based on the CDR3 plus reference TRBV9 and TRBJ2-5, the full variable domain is DSGVTQTPKHLITATGQRVTLRCSPRSGDLSVYWYQQSLDQGLQFLIQYYNGEERAKGNILERFSAQQFPDLHSELNLSSLELGDSALYFCASSVTSGQETQYFGPGTRLLVL.

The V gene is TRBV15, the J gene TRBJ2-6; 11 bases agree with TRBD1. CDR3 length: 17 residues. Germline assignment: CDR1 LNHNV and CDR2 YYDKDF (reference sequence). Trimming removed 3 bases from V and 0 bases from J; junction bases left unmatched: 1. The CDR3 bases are TGTGCCACCAGCAGGGACAGGGGGCCCTCTGGGGCCAACGTCCTGACTTTC. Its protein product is CATSRDRGPSGANVLTF.

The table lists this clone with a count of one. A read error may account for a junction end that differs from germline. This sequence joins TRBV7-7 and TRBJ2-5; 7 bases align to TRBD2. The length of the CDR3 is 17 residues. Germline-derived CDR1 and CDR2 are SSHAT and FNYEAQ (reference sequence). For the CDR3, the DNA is TGTGCTAGCAGCCTCGAGTGGGACGAGCAGGGAGGGGAGACCCAGTACTTC. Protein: CASSLEWDEQGGETQYF.

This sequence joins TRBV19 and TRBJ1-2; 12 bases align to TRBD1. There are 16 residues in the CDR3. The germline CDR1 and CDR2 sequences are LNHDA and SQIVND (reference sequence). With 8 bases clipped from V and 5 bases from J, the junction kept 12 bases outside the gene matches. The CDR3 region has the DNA TGTGCCAGTGAGGCCTGGGACAGGGGGCGCGAATATGGCTACACCTTC. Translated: CASEAWDRGREYGYTF.

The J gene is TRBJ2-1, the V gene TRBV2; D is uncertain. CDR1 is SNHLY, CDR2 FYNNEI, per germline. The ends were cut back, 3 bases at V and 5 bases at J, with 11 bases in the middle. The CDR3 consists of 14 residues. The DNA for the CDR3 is TGTGCCAGCAGTGATCTGGTCAGTCACAATGAGCAGTTCTTC. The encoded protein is CASSDLVSHNEQFF.

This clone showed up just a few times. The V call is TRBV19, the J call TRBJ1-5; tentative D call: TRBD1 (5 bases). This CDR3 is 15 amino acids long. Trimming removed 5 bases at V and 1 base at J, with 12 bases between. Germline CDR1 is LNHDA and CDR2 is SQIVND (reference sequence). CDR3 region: CASSAGVTSNQPQHF. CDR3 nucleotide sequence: TGTGCCAGTAGTGCGGGGGTTACGAGCAATCAGCCCCAGCATTTT.

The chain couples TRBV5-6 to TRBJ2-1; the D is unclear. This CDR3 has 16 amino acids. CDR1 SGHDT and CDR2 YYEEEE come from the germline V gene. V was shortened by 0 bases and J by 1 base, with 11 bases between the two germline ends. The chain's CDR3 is CASSLGYSVSYNEQFF. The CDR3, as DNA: TGTGCCAGCAGCTTGGGTTACTCGGTATCCTACAATGAGCAGTTCTTC.

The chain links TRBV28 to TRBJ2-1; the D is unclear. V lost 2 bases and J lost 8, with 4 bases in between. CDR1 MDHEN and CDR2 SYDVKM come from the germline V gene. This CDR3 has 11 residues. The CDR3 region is CASSLEDEQFF. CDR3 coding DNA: TGTGCCAGCAGTTTAGAGGATGAGCAGTTCTTC.

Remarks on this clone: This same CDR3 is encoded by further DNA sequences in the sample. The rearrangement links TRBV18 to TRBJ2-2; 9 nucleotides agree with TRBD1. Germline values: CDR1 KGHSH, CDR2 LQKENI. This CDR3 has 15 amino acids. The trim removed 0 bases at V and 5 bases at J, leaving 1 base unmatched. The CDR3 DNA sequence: TGTGCCAGCTCACCACCGACAGGGGGGACCGGGGAGCTGTTTTTT. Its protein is CASSPPTGGTGELFF.

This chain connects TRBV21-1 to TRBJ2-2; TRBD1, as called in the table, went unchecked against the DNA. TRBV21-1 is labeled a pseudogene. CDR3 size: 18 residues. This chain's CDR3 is CASSKEATGHPNTGELFF. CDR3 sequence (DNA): TGTGCCAGCAGCAAAGAAGCGACGGGACACCCGAACACCGGGGAGCTGTTTTTT.